This TCR beta chain derives from a study of blood T cells in healthy people across ages. Study-level results: Higher diversity and more naive CD4+ cells were features of long-lived donors, compared to aged donors.

Germline V gene data show CDR1 as MNHEY and CDR2 as SVGAGI. V trimming: 2 bases; J trimming: 6 bases; junction bases outside the gene matches: 12. CDR3 length: 16 amino acids. A second PCR of about 7 to 12 cycles used a sample-barcoded 5' primer and a J-beta primer mix. TCRdb redid the calling of the 5' RACE reads with MiXCR, one entry per CDR3 protein. The sample contains 1.2 million to 1.5 million distinct CDR3 sequences, about 43% of which appear only once. This clonotype has only a few counts. Its antigen is not known. The J gene is TRBJ1-1, the V gene TRBV6-5; 7 bases agree with TRBD1. Sequenced sample: blood. The sequence was obtained from a woman between 18 and 29 years old in good health. The CDR3 region has the DNA TGTGCCAGCAGTTACGCAGGGGGGTGGTATTCCGCTGAAGCTTTCTTT. Protein sequence: CASSYAGGWYSAEAFF.